This T cell receptor beta chain derives from a study of blood T cell repertoires in COVID-19. Deletions cut 2 bases from V and 4 bases from J, with 8 bases between. CDR3 size: 13 residues. Germline V gene lookup returns CDR1 MDHEN and CDR2 SYDVKM. Profiling relied on immunoSEQ multiplex PCR, and the TCRdb table lists in-frame clones only, not all of them. The table has tens of thousands of clones, around 89% seen once. Material: peripheral blood. This TCR was recovered from a man aged 45 to 65 with active COVID-19. The rearrangement links TRBV28 to TRBJ1-2, with D unresolved. The DNA of the CDR3 is TGTGCCAGCAGTTTAGGTGGGCTCTATGGCTACACCTTC. It specifies CASSLGGLYGYTF.